This T cell receptor beta chain was observed in a study of CD8+CD57+ T cells in acquired aplastic anemia. About the research overall: The average for DNA from sorted CD4+ and CD8+ cells was around 3.4 ug. Healthy donor sequencing depth: 8.5 million to 10.8 million CD4+, roughly 11 million CD8+ reads. Study findings and constraints: CD8+ Simpson's diversity showed no significant patient-control difference. It was found that about 31 CD8+ CDR3 sequences were shared between patients and controls.

Genomic DNA, the template, was used for profiling of the TCR beta VDJ and CDR3. TCRdb fed the reads into MiXCR, producing one record per CDR3 protein. The table includes approximately 130,000 distinct CDR3 sequences, about 40% detected once. The CDR3 has 15 residues. The germline V gene has CDR1 SGDLS and CDR2 YYNGEE. V lost 0 bases to trimming and J lost 3 bases, with 10 bases between them. This clonotype was detected ten times or more. Antigen specificity is unknown. The sequenced sample consisted of sorted CD4+, CD8+, or CD8+CD57+ T cells (not recorded which) from PBMCs. V gene TRBV9 combines with J gene TRBJ1-5, with D possibly being TRBD1 (6 bases). This clonotype originated in a human donor in good health, serving as a control. The CDR3, as DNA: TGTGCCAGCAGCGTAGAAGGGGGTTTCAATCAGCCCCAGCATTTT. This codes for CASSVEGGFNQPQHF.